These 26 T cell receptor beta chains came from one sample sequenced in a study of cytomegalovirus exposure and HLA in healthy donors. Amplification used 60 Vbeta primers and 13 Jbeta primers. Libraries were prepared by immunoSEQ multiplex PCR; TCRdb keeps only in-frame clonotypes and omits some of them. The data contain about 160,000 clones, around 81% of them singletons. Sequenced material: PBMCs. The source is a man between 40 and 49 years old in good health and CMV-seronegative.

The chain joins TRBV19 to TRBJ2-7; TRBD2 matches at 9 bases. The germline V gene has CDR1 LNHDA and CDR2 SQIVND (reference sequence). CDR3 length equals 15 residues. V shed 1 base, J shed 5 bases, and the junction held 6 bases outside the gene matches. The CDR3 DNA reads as TGTGCCAGTAGTATAGGCTACGGCGGGAGGGACGAGCAGTACTTC. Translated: CASSIGYGGRDEQYF.

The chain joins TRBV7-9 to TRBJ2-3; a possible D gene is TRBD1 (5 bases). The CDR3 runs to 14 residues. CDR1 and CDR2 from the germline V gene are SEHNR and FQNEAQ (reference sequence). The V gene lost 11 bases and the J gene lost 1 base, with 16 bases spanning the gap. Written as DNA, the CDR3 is TGTGCCTGGAGCAGGGTGTTTGGCACAGATACGCAGTATTTT. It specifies CAWSRVFGTDTQYF.

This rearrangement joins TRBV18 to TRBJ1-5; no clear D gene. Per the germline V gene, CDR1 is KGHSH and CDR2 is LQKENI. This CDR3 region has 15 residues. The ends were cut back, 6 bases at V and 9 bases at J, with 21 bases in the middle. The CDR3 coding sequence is TGTGCCAGCTCCCCCTGGTCAGAAGATTATCGGCCCCAGCATTTT. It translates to CASSPWSEDYRPQHF.

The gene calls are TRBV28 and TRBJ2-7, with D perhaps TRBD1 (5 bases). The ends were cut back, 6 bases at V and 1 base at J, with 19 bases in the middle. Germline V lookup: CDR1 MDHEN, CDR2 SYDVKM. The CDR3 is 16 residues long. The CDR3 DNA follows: TGTGCCAGCAGCGAAGACAGCAGCCCTTATTCCTACGAGCAGTACTTC. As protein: CASSEDSSPYSYEQYF.

The CDR3 nucleotides read TGTGCCAGCAGTTTAGCGGGTCGGTCGGAGCAGTTCTTC. This sequence encodes CASSLAGRSEQFF. This chain links TRBV28 with TRBJ2-1; tentative D call: TRBD2 (5 bases). Trimming pared 2 bases from V and 10 bases from J, leaving 12 bases between. The CDR3 runs to 13 residues. Germline CDR1 and CDR2: MDHEN and SYDVKM. Full variable domain (missing parts from reference TRBV28 and TRBJ2-1): DVKVTQSSRYLVKRTGEKVFLECVQDMDHENMFWYRQDPGLGLRLIYFSYDVKMKEKGDIPEGYSVSREKKERFSLILESASTNQTSMYLCASSLAGRSEQFFGPGTRLTVL.

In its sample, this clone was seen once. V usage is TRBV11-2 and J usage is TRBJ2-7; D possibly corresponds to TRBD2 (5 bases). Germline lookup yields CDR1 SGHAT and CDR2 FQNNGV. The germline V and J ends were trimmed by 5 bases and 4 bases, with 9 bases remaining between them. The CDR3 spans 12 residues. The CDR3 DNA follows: TGTGCCAGCAGCCTCGGGAAATACGAGCAGTACTTC. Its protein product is CASSLGKYEQYF. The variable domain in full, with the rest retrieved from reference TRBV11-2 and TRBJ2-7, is EAGVAQSPRYKIIEKRQSVAFWCNPISGHATLYWYQQILGQGPKLLIQFQNNGVVDDSQLPKDRFSAERLKGVDSTLKIQPAKLEDSAVYLCASSLGKYEQYFGPGTRLTVT.

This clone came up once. The CDR3 here is CASSARWDTVYGYTF. In DNA, the CDR3 is TGTGCCAGCAGCGCCCGGTGGGACACAGTATATGGCTACACCTTC. The V gene is TRBV6-1, the J gene TRBJ1-2, with D perhaps TRBD1 (6 bases). The CDR3 covers 15 residues. Germline V lookup: CDR1 MNHNS, CDR2 SASEGT. V lost 6 bases to trimming and J lost 5 bases, with 19 bases between them.

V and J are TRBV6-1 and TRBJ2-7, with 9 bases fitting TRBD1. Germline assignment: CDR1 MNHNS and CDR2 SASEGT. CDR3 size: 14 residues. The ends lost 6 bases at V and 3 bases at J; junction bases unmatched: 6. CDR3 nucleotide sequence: TGTGCCAGCAGCGTCGGGACAGGGAACTACGAGCAGTACGTC. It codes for CASSVGTGNYEQYV.

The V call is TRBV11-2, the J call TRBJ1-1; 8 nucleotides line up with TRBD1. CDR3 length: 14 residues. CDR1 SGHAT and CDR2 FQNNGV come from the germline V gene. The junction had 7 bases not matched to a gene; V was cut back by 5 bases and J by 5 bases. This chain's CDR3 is CASSPGQGTTEAFF. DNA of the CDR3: TGTGCCAGCAGCCCTGGACAGGGCACGACTGAAGCTTTCTTT.

Here the CDR3 DNA reads TGCGCCAGCAGCGGCTTCCCGGGACAGGGGTTGAGCAATGGCTACACCTTC. Its translation: CASSGFPGQGLSNGYTF. V gene TRBV5-1 combines with J gene TRBJ1-2, with TRBD1 matching 10 bases. The V gene end was trimmed by 4 bases and the J gene end by 6 bases; junction bases not matched to a gene: 15. The CDR3 runs to 17 residues. Germline loops: CDR1 SGHRS, CDR2 YFSETQ.

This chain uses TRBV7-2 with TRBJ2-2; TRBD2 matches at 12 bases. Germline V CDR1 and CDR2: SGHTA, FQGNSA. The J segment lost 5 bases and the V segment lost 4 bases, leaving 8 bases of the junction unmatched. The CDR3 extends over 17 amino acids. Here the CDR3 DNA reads TGTGCCAGCAGCTCCCGGTCTAGCGGGAGGGCTACCGGGGAGCTGTTTTTT. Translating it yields CASSSRSSGRATGELFF.

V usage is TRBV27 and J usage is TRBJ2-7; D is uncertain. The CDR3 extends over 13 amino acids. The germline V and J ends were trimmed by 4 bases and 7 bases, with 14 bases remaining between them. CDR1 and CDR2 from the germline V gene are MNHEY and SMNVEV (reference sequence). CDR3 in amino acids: CASSYAATWEQYF. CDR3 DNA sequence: TGTGCCAGCAGTTACGCGGCTACGTGGGAGCAGTACTTC.

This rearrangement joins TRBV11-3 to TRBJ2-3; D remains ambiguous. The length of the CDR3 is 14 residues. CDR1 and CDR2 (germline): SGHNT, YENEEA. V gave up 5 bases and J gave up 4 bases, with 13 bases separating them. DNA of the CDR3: TGTGCCAGCAGCCCGCGGCAGAGCCCAGATACGCAGTATTTT. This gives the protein CASSPRQSPDTQYF.

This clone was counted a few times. The DNA of the CDR3 is TGCGCCAGCAGCTCGGGGGAGGGGATAACTGAAGCTTTCTTT. It encodes CASSSGEGITEAFF. The chain joins TRBV5-1 to TRBJ1-1; perhaps TRBD1 as D (5 bases). The CDR3 spans 14 residues. Germline CDR1 and CDR2: SGHRS and YFSETQ. V shed 3 bases and J shed 5 bases, with 14 bases lying between them.

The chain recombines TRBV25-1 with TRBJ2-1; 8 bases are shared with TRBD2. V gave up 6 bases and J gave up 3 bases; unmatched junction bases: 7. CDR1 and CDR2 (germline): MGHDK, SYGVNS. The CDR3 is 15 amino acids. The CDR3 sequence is CASRIAGLDYNEQFF. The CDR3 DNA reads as TGTGCCAGCAGGATAGCGGGGTTGGACTACAATGAGCAGTTCTTC.

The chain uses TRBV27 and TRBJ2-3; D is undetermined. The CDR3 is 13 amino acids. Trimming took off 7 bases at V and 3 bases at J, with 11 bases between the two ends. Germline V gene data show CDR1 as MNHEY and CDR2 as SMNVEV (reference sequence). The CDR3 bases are TGTGCCAGCACCCAGGATGGGACAGATACGCAGTATTTT. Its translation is CASTQDGTDTQYF.

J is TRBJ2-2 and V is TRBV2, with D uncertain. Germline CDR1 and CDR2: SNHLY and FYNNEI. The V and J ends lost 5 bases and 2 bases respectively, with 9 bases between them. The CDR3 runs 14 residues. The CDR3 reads CASSPTSNTGELFF. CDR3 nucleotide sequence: TGTGCCAGCAGTCCGACAAGTAACACCGGGGAGCTGTTTTTT.

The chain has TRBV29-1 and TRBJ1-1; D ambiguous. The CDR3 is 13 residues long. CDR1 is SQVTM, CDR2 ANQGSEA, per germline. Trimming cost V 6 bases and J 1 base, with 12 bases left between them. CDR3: CSVPMEGNTEAFF. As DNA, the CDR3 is TGCAGCGTCCCGATGGAGGGGAACACTGAAGCTTTCTTT.

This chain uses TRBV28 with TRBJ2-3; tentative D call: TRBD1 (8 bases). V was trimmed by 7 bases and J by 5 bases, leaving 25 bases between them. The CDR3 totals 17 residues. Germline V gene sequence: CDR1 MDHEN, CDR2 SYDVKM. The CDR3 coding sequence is TGTGCCAGCACTCCCCTCCACAGGGGGGGGCATTTAGATACGCAGTATTTT. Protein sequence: CASTPLHRGGHLDTQYF. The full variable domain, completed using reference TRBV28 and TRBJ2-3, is DVKVTQSSRYLVKRTGEKVFLECVQDMDHENMFWYRQDPGLGLRLIYFSYDVKMKEKGDIPEGYSVSREKKERFSLILESASTNQTSMYLCASTPLHRGGHLDTQYFGPGTRLTVL.

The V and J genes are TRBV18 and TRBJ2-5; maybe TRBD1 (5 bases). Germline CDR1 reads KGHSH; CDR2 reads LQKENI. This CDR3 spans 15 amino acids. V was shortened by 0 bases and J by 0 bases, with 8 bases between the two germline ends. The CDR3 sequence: CASSPPGRYQETQYF. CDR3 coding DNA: TGTGCCAGCTCACCACCGGGGCGATACCAAGAGACCCAGTACTTC.

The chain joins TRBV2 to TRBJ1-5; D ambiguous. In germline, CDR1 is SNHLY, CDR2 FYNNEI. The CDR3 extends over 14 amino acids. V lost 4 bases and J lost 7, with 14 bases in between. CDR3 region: CASSGFDDLQPQHF. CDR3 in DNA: TGTGCCAGCAGTGGATTCGACGACTTACAGCCCCAGCATTTT.

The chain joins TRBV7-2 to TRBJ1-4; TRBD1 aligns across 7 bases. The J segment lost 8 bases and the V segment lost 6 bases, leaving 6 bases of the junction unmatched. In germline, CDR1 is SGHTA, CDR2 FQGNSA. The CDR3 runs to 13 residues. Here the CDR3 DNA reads TGTGCCAGCAGTGGACAGGAGGGCGAAAAACTGTTTTTT. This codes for CASSGQEGEKLFF.

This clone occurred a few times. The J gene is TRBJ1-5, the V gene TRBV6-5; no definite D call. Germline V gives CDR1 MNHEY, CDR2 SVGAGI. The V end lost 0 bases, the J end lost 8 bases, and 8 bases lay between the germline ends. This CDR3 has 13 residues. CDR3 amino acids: CASSYSPAEPQHF. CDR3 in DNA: TGTGCCAGCAGTTACTCCCCGGCGGAGCCCCAGCATTTT.

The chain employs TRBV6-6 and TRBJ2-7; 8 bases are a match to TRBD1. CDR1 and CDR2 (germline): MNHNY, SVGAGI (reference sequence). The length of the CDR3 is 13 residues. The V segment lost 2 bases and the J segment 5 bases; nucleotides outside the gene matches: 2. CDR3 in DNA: TGTGCCAGCAGTTACCCGGGACAGGACGAGCAGTACGTC. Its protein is CASSYPGQDEQYV.

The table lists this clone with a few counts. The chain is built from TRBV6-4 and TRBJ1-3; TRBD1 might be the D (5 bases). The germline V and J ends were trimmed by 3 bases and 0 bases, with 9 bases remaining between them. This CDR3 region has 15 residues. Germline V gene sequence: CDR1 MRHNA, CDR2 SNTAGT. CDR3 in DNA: TGTGCCAGCAGTGATCTGGGGCCCTCTGGAAACACCATATATTTT. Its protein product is CASSDLGPSGNTIYF.

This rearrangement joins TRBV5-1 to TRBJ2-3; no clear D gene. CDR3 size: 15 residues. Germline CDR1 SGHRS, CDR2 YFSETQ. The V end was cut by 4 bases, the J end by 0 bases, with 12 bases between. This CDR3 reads CASSGGGFSTDTQYF. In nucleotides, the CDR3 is TGCGCCAGCAGCGGCGGTGGCTTCAGCACAGATACGCAGTATTTT.